These 27 T cell receptor beta chains came from one sample sequenced in a study of spatial heterogeneity in lung cancer. TCRdb reprocessed the 5' RACE reads with MiXCR, giving one entry per CDR3 protein. The sample carries under 25,000 distinct CDR3 sequences, roughly 6.9% recorded once. Regarding time point: sample taken at primary tumor resection. Whole RNA from tumor, nontumor lung or frozen PBMC was sequenced unsorted. The material sequenced was PBMCs, taken at surgery. The source of these receptors is a male donor with early-stage non-small cell lung cancer.

The chain has TRBV28 and TRBJ1-4; 7 nucleotides align to TRBD1. The length of the CDR3 is 15 residues. Per germline, CDR1 MDHEN and CDR2 SYDVKM. J was trimmed by 6 bases and V by 5 bases; bases with no gene match: 9. The CDR3 DNA follows: TGTGCCAGCAGTACTACCGACAGGGAGGATGAAAAACTGTTTTTT. Amino acid sequence: CASSTTDREDEKLFF. Supplemented by reference TRBV28 and TRBJ1-4, the full variable domain reads DVKVTQSSRYLVKRTGEKVFLECVQDMDHENMFWYRQDPGLGLRLIYFSYDVKMKEKGDIPEGYSVSREKKERFSLILESASTNQTSMYLCASSTTDREDEKLFFGSGTQLSVL.

This clonotype was seen ten or more times. The chain uses TRBV7-9 and TRBJ1-6; 8 nucleotides line up with TRBD1. The trim removed 3 bases at V and 15 bases at J, leaving 7 bases unmatched. The length of the CDR3 is 13 residues. Germline assignment: CDR1 SEHNR and CDR2 FQNEAQ (reference sequence). CDR3 residues: CASSLGQAIFLHF. Here the CDR3 DNA reads TGTGCCAGCAGCTTGGGACAGGCTATATTCCTCCACTTT.

The table lists this clonotype with many counts. The chain links TRBV28 to TRBJ2-7; possible D gene TRBD1, 6 bases. Per the germline V gene, CDR1 is MDHEN and CDR2 is SYDVKM. V lost 5 bases and J 7 bases, leaving 12 bases between the germline ends. There are 12 residues in the CDR3. The CDR3 DNA sequence: TGTGCCAGCAGTCCACAGGGTTCGGAGCAGTACTTC. Encoded protein: CASSPQGSEQYF.

This clonotype was recorded many times. This chain uses TRBV20-1 with TRBJ2-7; 11 bases map to TRBD2. This CDR3 has 14 amino acids. Trimming cost V 0 bases and J 6 bases; bases outside gene matches: 4. Looked up from germline, CDR1 is DFQATT and CDR2 is SNEGSKA (reference sequence). The CDR3 here is CSARDPLAGGEQYF. As DNA, the CDR3 is TGCAGTGCTAGAGATCCGCTAGCGGGAGGCGAGCAGTACTTC.

The sample holds many counts of this clonotype. V gene TRBV28 combines with J gene TRBJ1-2; D perhaps matches TRBD1 (5 bases). Trimming removed 3 bases from V and 5 bases from J, with 13 bases in between. The CDR3 runs 14 residues. Germline CDR1 MDHEN, CDR2 SYDVKM. This chain's CDR3 is CASSFPQGWYGYTF. The CDR3 DNA sequence: TGTGCCAGCAGTTTCCCCCAGGGCTGGTATGGCTACACCTTC.

Turning to this clonotype: This may come from a read error, since a much larger clone is one base off. The V call is TRBV24-1, the J call TRBJ2-5; perhaps TRBD1 as D (6 bases). CDR1 is KGHDR, CDR2 SFDVKD, per germline. V shed 1 base and J shed 6 bases, with 14 bases lying between them. The CDR3 extends over 15 amino acids. The CDR3 spells CATSDLSRGGKTQYF. Written as DNA, the CDR3 is TGTGCCACCAGTGATTTATCGAGAGGGGGAAAGACCCAGTACTTC.

The rearrangement uses TRBV23-1 and TRBJ2-3; TRBD1 aligns across 9 bases. TRBV23-1 is treated as an ORF (open reading frame) with a function not yet certain. V lost 3 bases to trimming and J lost 1 base; unmatched junction nucleotides: 8. The CDR3 is 17 amino acids. The CDR3, as DNA: TGCGCCAGCAGTCAGTTAGACAGGGGGTGTGGCACAGATACGCAGTATTTT. Translating gives CASSQLDRGCGTDTQYF.

This clonotype is labeled medium-sized (0.01 to 0.1%). The chain couples TRBV5-1 to TRBJ1-2; no firm D call. The CDR3 totals 14 residues. Deletions cut 0 bases from V and 5 bases from J, with 11 bases between. Germline V gives CDR1 SGHRS, CDR2 YFSETQ. The CDR3 nucleotides read TGCGCCAGCAGCTTGGGGGCAGTCGGTTATGGCTACACCTTC. Its translation: CASSLGAVGYGYTF.

This chain uses TRBV11-2 with TRBJ2-2; TRBD1 is a possible D gene (6 bases). V shed 4 bases and J shed 7 bases, with 13 bases lying between them. CDR1 and CDR2 (germline): SGHAT, FQNNGV. There are 14 residues in the CDR3. The CDR3 reads CASSSDRQVGELFF. The CDR3 coding sequence is TGTGCCAGCAGCTCGGATCGACAGGTCGGGGAGCTGTTTTTT.

This clonotype was picked up many times. V is TRBV6-1 and J is TRBJ1-1; D is unclear. CDR3 size: 13 residues. The germline CDR1 and CDR2 sequences are MNHNS and SASEGT. Trimming stripped 5 bases from V and 4 bases from J, with 11 bases between. The CDR3 nucleotides are TGTGCCAGCAGTAAAGGGCCGGCCACTGAAGCTTTCTTT. Translating it yields CASSKGPATEAFF.

In its sample, this clonotype was seen many times. CDR3 sequence reads: CASSQRRLTGKNEQFF. The DNA of the CDR3 is TGTGCCAGCAGCCAAAGGCGCCTGACAGGGAAGAATGAGCAGTTCTTC. J is TRBJ2-1 and V is TRBV14; the match to TRBD1 covers 7 bases. Germline values: CDR1 SGHDN, CDR2 FVKESK. The V segment lost 2 bases and the J segment 7 bases; nucleotides outside the gene matches: 11. CDR3 length: 16 residues.

The table lists this clonotype with many counts. The genes are TRBV5-1 and TRBJ1-1; tentatively, D is TRBD1 (6 bases). Trimming took 0 bases from V and 1 from J, leaving 10 bases between them. The CDR3 is 15 amino acids. CDR1 is SGHRS, CDR2 YFSETQ, per germline. The CDR3: CASSLVQGANTEAFF. The CDR3 bases are TGCGCCAGCAGCTTGGTACAGGGCGCGAACACTGAAGCTTTCTTT. Looking up the rest from reference TRBV5-1 and TRBJ1-1 gives the full variable domain: KAGVTQTPRYLIKTRGQQVTLSCSPISGHRSVSWYQQTPGQGLQFLFEYFSETQRNKGNFPGRFSGRQFSNSRSEMNVSTLELGDSALYLCASSLVQGANTEAFFGQGTRLTVV.

This clonotype was seen many times. This chain connects TRBV27 to TRBJ2-3; TRBD2 matches at 8 bases. The V gene's germline CDR1 is MNHEY and CDR2 SMNVEV (reference sequence). V lost 1 base, J lost 2 bases, and 5 bases stayed unmatched. The CDR3 runs 16 residues. The CDR3 DNA reads TGTGCCAGCAGTTTATGGGGACTAGGATCCACAGATACGCAGTATTTT. Its translation: CASSLWGLGSTDTQYF.

The V and J genes are TRBV2 and TRBJ2-1, with D perhaps TRBD2 (5 bases). CDR1 is SNHLY and CDR2 is FYNNEI in the germline V gene. The ends were cut back, 0 bases at V and 6 bases at J, with 9 bases in the middle. The CDR3 contains 14 residues. The DNA of the CDR3 is TGTGCCAGCAGTGAAGCGAGAGGGCTCAATGAGCAGTTCTTC. Translation: CASSEARGLNEQFF.

This clonotype has a handful of counts. This rearrangement joins TRBV6-5 to TRBJ2-5; TRBD1 agrees at 11 bases. The J segment lost 4 bases and the V segment lost 5 bases, leaving 3 bases of the junction unmatched. This CDR3 is built from 14 residues. Germline values: CDR1 MNHEY, CDR2 SVGAGI. The CDR3 region has the DNA TGTGCCAGCAGTAGGACAGGGGGCAGAGAGACCCAGTACTTC. Its protein is CASSRTGGRETQYF.

The chain employs TRBV7-2 and TRBJ2-7; D may be TRBD2 (6 bases). This CDR3 has 12 amino acids. Germline V gene lookup returns CDR1 SGHTA and CDR2 FQGNSA. Trimming stripped 6 bases from V and 7 bases from J, with 13 bases between. CDR3 loop: CASSPTSWEQYF. CDR3 DNA: TGTGCCAGCAGTCCAACTAGCTGGGAGCAGTACTTC.

V usage is TRBV28 and J usage is TRBJ1-2; D gene unclear. Germline lookup yields CDR1 MDHEN and CDR2 SYDVKM. The CDR3 runs to 16 residues. V was clipped by 1 base and J by 4 bases, with 16 bases between them. The CDR3 DNA is TGTGCCAGCAGTTTATCTACTAGGAACTTACGCTATGGCTACACCTTC. Translating it yields CASSLSTRNLRYGYTF.

V and J are TRBV10-2 and TRBJ1-2; D might be TRBD1 (5 bases). The CDR3 length is 15 residues. In germline, CDR1 is WSHSY, CDR2 SAAADI. Trimming shortened V by 3 bases and J by 7 bases, and 18 bases separated the two germline ends. The chain's CDR3 is CASSEGVGAGFGYTF. The CDR3 bases are TGCGCCAGCAGTGAAGGTGTTGGGGCAGGGTTTGGCTACACCTTC.

The chain uses TRBV28 and TRBJ1-6; D is unclear. Trimming took 6 bases from V and 0 from J, leaving 12 bases between them. In germline, CDR1 is MDHEN, CDR2 SYDVKM. The CDR3 is 16 amino acids. The CDR3 loop reads CASSPTGSSYNSPLHF. The CDR3 nucleotides are TGTGCCAGCAGCCCGACGGGGAGCTCCTATAATTCACCCCTCCACTTT.

The table lists this clonotype with a few counts. This chain connects TRBV12-3 or TRBV12-4 to TRBJ2-2; D perhaps matches TRBD2 (6 bases). This CDR3 has 13 residues. Trimming removed 7 bases from V and 6 bases from J, with 12 bases in between. As DNA, the CDR3 is TGTGCCAGCACCAACGGGGGAGCCGGGGAGCTGTTTTTT. Translated: CASTNGGAGELFF.

In its sample, this clonotype was seen a few times. The V call is TRBV20-1, the J call TRBJ2-7; 7 bases map to TRBD2. CDR1 is DFQATT and CDR2 is SNEGSKA in the germline V gene (reference sequence). Trimming at V came to 5 bases and at J to 3 bases, leaving 4 bases not matched to a gene. The CDR3 is 12 amino acids. For the CDR3, the DNA is TGCAGTGCTTCCTCTAGCGGCTACGAGCAGTACTTC. Its protein product is CSASSSGYEQYF.

This clonotype was observed many times. J is TRBJ2-1 and V is TRBV3-1; no clear D. The germline gives CDR1 LGHDT, CDR2 YNNKEL (reference sequence). The CDR3 loop spans 17 amino acids. The germline V and J ends were trimmed by 4 bases and 3 bases, with 19 bases remaining between them. CDR3 coding DNA: TGTGCCAGCAGCCCTTTCTCGACGGGCCAGAGCTACAATGAGCAGTTCTTC. Translating it yields CASSPFSTGQSYNEQFF.

This clonotype was observed a handful of times. This chain uses TRBV7-2 with TRBJ2-5, with D possibly matching TRBD1 (6 bases). Trimming took 4 bases from V and 3 from J, leaving 12 bases between them. CDR1 and CDR2 (germline): SGHTA, FQGNSA. This CDR3 is 14 amino acids long. CDR3 nucleotide sequence: TGTGCCAGCAGCTCGGACAGTGTAAAAGAGACCCAGTACTTC. Translation: CASSSDSVKETQYF. The full variable domain, with the rest looked up from reference TRBV7-2 and TRBJ2-5, is GAGVSQSPSNKVTEKGKDVELRCDPISGHTALYWYRQSLGQGLEFLIYFQGNSAPDKSGLPSDRFSAERTGGSVSTLTIQRTQQEDSAVYLCASSSDSVKETQYFGPGTRLLVL.

The CDR3 DNA sequence: TGCGCCAGCAGCCAGTGGGCAGGACAGGTGAACACCGGGGAGCTGTTTTTT. Translating gives CASSQWAGQVNTGELFF. The rearrangement joins TRBV4-1 to TRBJ2-2, with 7 bases lining up with TRBD1. J lost 1 base, V lost 3 bases, and 8 bases had no gene match. The CDR3 runs 17 residues. In germline, CDR1 is MGHRA, CDR2 YSYEKL.

This clonotype was seen ten or more times. The V and J genes are TRBV3-1 and TRBJ2-3; D gene uncertain. Germline V CDR1 and CDR2: LGHDT, YNNKEL (reference sequence). Trimming took off 11 bases at V and 3 bases at J, with 21 bases between the two ends. The CDR3 loop spans 15 amino acids. CDR3 in amino acids: CASASGPLRTDTQYF. Here the CDR3 DNA reads TGTGCCTCGGCGTCCGGCCCCCTAAGGACAGATACGCAGTATTTT.

Many counts were recorded for this clonotype. The chain combines TRBV6-4 with TRBJ2-3, with TRBD2 as a possible D gene (5 bases). The germline V gene has CDR1 MRHNA and CDR2 SNTAGT. The CDR3 extends over 13 amino acids. The V end lost 4 bases, the J end lost 2 bases, and 7 bases lay between the germline ends. The CDR3 coding sequence is TGTGCCAGCAGTGTCGACTACACAGATACGCAGTATTTT. Translating gives CASSVDYTDTQYF.

This clonotype was recorded many times. One junction end does not reproduce the germline sequence, and a read error may be involved. The chain links TRBV20-1 to TRBJ2-3, with D unclear. From germline, CDR1 is DFQATT and CDR2 SNEGSKA (reference sequence). The CDR3 contains 14 residues. The CDR3 sequence: CSARGSGFADTQYF. The CDR3 coding sequence is TGCAGTGCGAGAGGATCAGGTTTCGCAGATACGCAGTATTTT.